Below are 25 T cell receptor beta chains sequenced from a single sample in a study of blood T cells in healthy people across ages. With a J-beta primer mix and a sample-barcoded 5' primer, a second PCR ran about 7 to 12 cycles. TCRdb recomputed calls from the 5' RACE reads with MiXCR, one row per CDR3 protein. The sample contains around 280,000 distinct CDR3 sequences, roughly 26% of which appear only once. The sequencing input was blood. The receptors come from a woman in her 70s in good health.

The gene calls are TRBV2 and TRBJ2-1, with a weak D call TRBD2 (6 bases). Trimming shortened V by 11 bases and J by 6 bases, and 23 bases separated the two germline ends. CDR1 and CDR2 (germline): SNHLY, FYNNEI. This CDR3 is 15 amino acids long. CDR3 sequence (DNA): TGTGCCGCCAGCAGTGATCTGGGGGGTTTCAATGAGCAGTTCTTC. Translating it yields CAASSDLGGFNEQFF.

This clonotype was observed many times. The V gene is TRBV20-1, the J gene TRBJ2-2; no clear D. This CDR3 region has 13 residues. V lost 5 bases to trimming and J lost 0 bases, with 7 bases between them. Germline CDR1 reads DFQATT; CDR2 reads SNEGSKA (reference sequence). The CDR3 sequence: CSAHLANTGELFF. CDR3 nucleotide sequence: TGCAGTGCTCATCTCGCGAACACCGGGGAGCTGTTTTTT.

V gene TRBV6-6 combines with J gene TRBJ2-1; D uncertain. Trimming removed 3 bases at V and 0 bases at J, with 9 bases between. The germline gives CDR1 MNHNY, CDR2 SVGAGI (reference sequence). This CDR3 has 15 residues. The CDR3, as DNA: TGTGCCAGCAGTTATTTTTTCGGCTCCTACAATGAGCAGTTCTTC. The encoded protein is CASSYFFGSYNEQFF.

This clonotype has just a few counts. The chain has TRBV20-1 and TRBJ2-5; 10 nucleotides agree with TRBD2. This CDR3 comprises 16 residues. Germline loops: CDR1 DFQATT, CDR2 SNEGSKA (reference sequence). V gave up 6 bases and J gave up 5 bases; unmatched junction bases: 15. In DNA, the CDR3 is TGCAGTGCAATCCTTAGCGGGAGGAGCCTCCAGGAGACCCAGTACTTC. It is translated as CSAILSGRSLQETQYF.

The chain carries TRBV3-1 and TRBJ2-2; D is possibly TRBD1 (5 bases). Trimming removed 6 bases from V and 6 bases from J, with 17 bases in between. CDR3 length: 15 residues. Germline V gives CDR1 LGHDT, CDR2 YNNKEL (reference sequence). The CDR3 region is CASRQDLDQAGELFF. CDR3 DNA: TGTGCCAGCAGACAGGACCTCGATCAAGCCGGGGAGCTGTTTTTT.

J is TRBJ1-1 and V is TRBV7-2; tentative D call: TRBD1 (5 bases). V shed 5 bases and J shed 1 base, with 20 bases lying between them. The CDR3 extends over 17 amino acids. The V gene's germline CDR1 is SGHTA and CDR2 FQGNSA. Written as DNA, the CDR3 is TGTGCCAGCAGCCCACACGGTGGGGCAGGTTGGAACACTGAAGCTTTCTTT. Amino acid sequence: CASSPHGGAGWNTEAFF.

This clonotype was picked up a small number of times. The chain couples TRBV3-1 to TRBJ2-3; TRBD2 matches at 10 bases. Germline CDR1 LGHDT, CDR2 YNNKEL (reference sequence). With 4 bases clipped from V and 2 bases from J, the junction kept 9 bases outside the gene matches. The CDR3 spans 17 residues. The CDR3 DNA is TGTGCCAGCAGCCGGGAGGTAGCGGGAGGCAACACAGATACGCAGTATTTT. Translated: CASSREVAGGNTDTQYF.

V is TRBV12-3 or TRBV12-4 and J is TRBJ1-5; D remains unclear. This CDR3 region has 13 residues. Trimming removed 9 bases at V and 7 bases at J, with 16 bases between. CDR3 sequence (DNA): TGTGCCAGTACGGGTTCCTGGAACCAGCCCCAGCATTTT. Translation gives CASTGSWNQPQHF.

J is TRBJ2-3 and V is TRBV28; D possibly corresponds to TRBD1 (6 bases). Germline CDR1 and CDR2: MDHEN and SYDVKM. V gave up 5 bases and J gave up 2 bases, with 11 bases separating them. This CDR3 has 14 amino acids. Written as DNA, the CDR3 is TGTGCCAGCAGTGGACAGAGAACCACAGATACGCAGTATTTT. Its translation: CASSGQRTTDTQYF.

J is TRBJ1-2 and V is TRBV15; the match to TRBD1 covers 9 bases. Losses at the gene ends were 1 base for V and 1 base for J; bases not matched to a gene: 4. Germline values: CDR1 LNHNV, CDR2 YYDKDF (reference sequence). The CDR3 has 16 residues. The CDR3 here is CATSRGATGGNYGYTF. The CDR3 region has the DNA TGTGCCACCAGCAGAGGGGCGACAGGGGGTAACTATGGCTACACCTTC.

The gene calls are TRBV28 and TRBJ1-1; TRBD1 is a possible D gene (5 bases). Germline values: CDR1 MDHEN, CDR2 SYDVKM. The V end was cut by 6 bases, the J end by 5 bases, with 22 bases between. This CDR3 spans 16 amino acids. The CDR3 sequence: CASRRIGRGVGTEAFF. The CDR3, as DNA: TGTGCCAGCAGACGAATAGGGAGGGGAGTAGGGACTGAAGCTTTCTTT. The full variable domain, completed using reference TRBV28 and TRBJ1-1, is DVKVTQSSRYLVKRTGEKVFLECVQDMDHENMFWYRQDPGLGLRLIYFSYDVKMKEKGDIPEGYSVSREKKERFSLILESASTNQTSMYLCASRRIGRGVGTEAFFGQGTRLTVV.

The gene calls are TRBV6-2 or TRBV6-3 and TRBJ2-3; D gene unclear. CDR1 is MNHEY and CDR2 is SVGEGT in the germline V gene. Trimming shortened V by 7 bases and J by 4 bases, and 9 bases separated the two germline ends. The CDR3 is made up of 12 amino acids. The CDR3 loop is CASTNSPDTQYF. CDR3 nucleotides: TGTGCCAGCACTAACTCCCCAGATACGCAGTATTTT.

This clonotype was seen a few times. The junction departs from the called germline gene at one end, perhaps through a read error. The chain combines TRBV7-3 with TRBJ2-1; 9 nucleotides line up with TRBD2. The CDR3 sequence is 16 residues long. Per germline, CDR1 SGHTA and CDR2 FQGTGA. In DNA, the CDR3 is TGTGCCAGCAGCCTAACCTCCGGGGGACTAGCAAATGAGCAGTTCTTC. It yields the protein CASSLTSGGLANEQFF.

This clonotype was seen more than once but under ten times. The V gene is TRBV10-3, the J gene TRBJ2-1; D may be TRBD1 (6 bases). V was shortened by 6 bases and J by 1 base, with 10 bases between the two germline ends. This CDR3 spans 14 amino acids. CDR1 is ENHRY and CDR2 is SYGVKD in the germline V gene. The CDR3 region has the DNA TGTGCCATCAGCCCAGGGGATTCCTACAATGAGCAGTTCTTC. This codes for CAISPGDSYNEQFF.

A few counts support this clonotype. V is TRBV10-2 and J is TRBJ2-4; D remains ambiguous. V lost 0 bases, J lost 0 bases, and 12 bases lay in between. The CDR3 is made up of 17 amino acids. CDR1 and CDR2 (germline): WSHSY, SAAADI. CDR3 nucleotide sequence: TGCGCCAGCAGTGAGTCGAGGCAGACCTTAGCCAAAAACATTCAGTACTTC. Translated, it gives CASSESRQTLAKNIQYF.

This clonotype was observed a handful of times. V is TRBV6-6 and J is TRBJ2-5; D call uncertain. This CDR3 has 14 residues. Germline lookup yields CDR1 MNHNY and CDR2 SVGAGI (reference sequence). Trimming pared 0 bases from V and 2 bases from J, leaving 7 bases between. CDR3 residues: CASSYSAVQETQYF. The CDR3 DNA is TGTGCCAGCAGTTACTCGGCAGTGCAAGAGACCCAGTACTTC.

CDR3 nucleotides: TGCGCCAGCAGCTTGGCCTTAGGGACAGGTGAAGCTTTCTTT. Translation: CASSLALGTGEAFF. V is TRBV5-1 and J is TRBJ1-1; TRBD1 matches at 8 bases. This CDR3 has 14 residues. The trim removed 0 bases at V and 7 bases at J, leaving 5 bases unmatched. CDR1 and CDR2 from the germline V gene are SGHRS and YFSETQ.

This clonotype was detected only a few times. V gene TRBV6-6 combines with J gene TRBJ2-1; tentatively, D is TRBD2 (5 bases). The V and J ends lost 4 bases and 4 bases respectively, with 14 bases between them. CDR1 and CDR2 (germline): MNHNY, SVGAGI (reference sequence). The CDR3 runs to 15 residues. The DNA for the CDR3 is TGTGCCAGCAGTTTGGTTGCCGGGAAATACAATGAGCAGTTCTTC. Its translation is CASSLVAGKYNEQFF.

This clonotype was observed a handful of times. The chain's CDR3 is CASSLLPTEAFF. The CDR3 DNA reads as TGTGCCAGCAGTTTATTACCCACTGAAGCTTTCTTT. The chain joins TRBV28 to TRBJ1-1; D gene unclear. Trimming stripped 1 base from V and 4 bases from J, with 4 bases between. Germline CDR1 reads MDHEN; CDR2 reads SYDVKM. The CDR3 is 12 residues long.

This clonotype was counted only a few times. This chain joins TRBV7-2 and TRBJ2-5; TRBD2 aligns across 11 bases. The V segment lost 0 bases and the J segment 2 bases; nucleotides outside the gene matches: 14. Looked up from germline, CDR1 is SGHTA and CDR2 is FQGNSA. The length of the CDR3 is 20 residues. For the CDR3, the DNA is TGTGCCAGCAGCTTAGCCCCTCGTTTAGCGGGAGGGCCTTGGCAAGAGACCCAGTACTTC. It translates to CASSLAPRLAGGPWQETQYF.

The chain has TRBV29-1 and TRBJ2-4; 14 nucleotides line up with TRBD2. Germline assignment: CDR1 SQVTM and CDR2 ANQGSEA. The V segment lost 6 bases and the J segment 6 bases; nucleotides outside the gene matches: 7. The CDR3 runs to 15 residues. CDR3: CSVRTSGRLRNIQYF. The CDR3 DNA reads TGCAGCGTAAGGACTAGCGGGAGGCTGAGAAACATTCAGTACTTC. The whole variable domain, remainder taken from reference TRBV29-1 and TRBJ2-4, is SAVISQKPSRDICQRGTSLTIQCQVDSQVTMMFWYRQQPGQSLTLIATANQGSEATYESGFVIDKFPISRPNLTFSTLTVSNMSPEDSSIYLCSVRTSGRLRNIQYFGAGTRLSVL.

In this sample, this clonotype turned up once. The rearrangement joins TRBV15 to TRBJ2-3; D assignment may be TRBD1 or TRBD2 (6 bases each). The germline V and J ends were trimmed by 0 bases and 1 base, with 11 bases remaining between them. Germline V gene data show CDR1 as LNHNV and CDR2 as YYDKDF (reference sequence). The CDR3 runs 16 residues. In DNA, the CDR3 is TGTGCCACCAGCAGAGACGGGGGCGAGGGCACAGATACGCAGTATTTT. It encodes CATSRDGGEGTDTQYF.

This clonotype was recorded a few times. The rearrangement joins TRBV7-2 to TRBJ1-2; D is possibly TRBD1 (6 bases). Germline V gene sequence: CDR1 SGHTA, CDR2 FQGNSA. The length of the CDR3 is 14 residues. The ends were cut back, 5 bases at V and 7 bases at J, with 17 bases in the middle. The CDR3 DNA follows: TGTGCCAGCAGCCGATCATCAGGGGCGGGTGGCTACACCTTC. It codes for CASSRSSGAGGYTF.

V and J are TRBV3-1 and TRBJ1-1; 12 bases match TRBD1. Germline trimming cut 1 base from V and 5 bases from J; bases unmatched to any gene: 2. CDR3 length: 15 amino acids. Germline CDR1 is LGHDT and CDR2 is YNNKEL (reference sequence). The CDR3 nucleotides are TGTGCCAGCAGCCAAGGGGGACAGGGGGCGACTGAAGCTTTCTTT. This gives the protein CASSQGGQGATEAFF.

The chain recombines TRBV28 with TRBJ2-3; 10 bases fit TRBD2. J was trimmed by 3 bases and V by 4 bases; bases with no gene match: 10. The V gene's germline CDR1 is MDHEN and CDR2 SYDVKM. CDR3 length: 17 residues. The CDR3, as DNA: TGTGCCAGCAGTTCCTTCAAGCGGGAGGGAAGAACAGATACGCAGTATTTT. Translation gives CASSSFKREGRTDTQYF.